The 29 T cell receptor beta chains in this list originate from one sample, sequenced in a study of blood T cells in healthy people across ages. For the second PCR, which ran for about 6 to 11 cycles, a sample-barcoded 5' primer and a J-beta primer mix were used. Each CDR3 protein gets one entry after TCRdb re-called the 5' RACE reads with MiXCR. The sample carries about 510,000 distinct CDR3 sequences, 27% recorded once. The same sample was also studied in work on T cells of mothers and their children.

Sequencing was carried out using blood. These receptors all stem from a boy aged 2 to 10 in good health.

The CDR3 DNA sequence: TGCAGCGTGGACGGACTAGCGGGATTCGATGAGCAGTTCTTC. Amino acids: CSVDGLAGFDEQFF. The rearrangement joins TRBV29-1 to TRBJ2-7; 12 nucleotides line up with TRBD2. TRBJ2-1 matches the DNA end more closely, so the J call is doubtful. Germline values: CDR1 SQVTM, CDR2 ANQGSEA. This CDR3 comprises 14 residues.

This chain connects TRBV29-1 to TRBJ2-1; the match to TRBD2 covers 10 bases. Trimming at V came to 8 bases and at J to 8 bases, leaving 9 bases not matched to a gene. The CDR3 runs to 13 residues. Germline V gene sequence: CDR1 SQVTM, CDR2 ANQGSEA. This chain's CDR3 is CSLGTSDRYEQFF. The DNA for the CDR3 is TGCAGCTTGGGGACTAGCGATAGGTATGAGCAGTTCTTC.

There are a few counts of this clonotype. The gene calls are TRBV7-2 and TRBJ2-7; 12 bases map to TRBD2. Germline V gives CDR1 SGHTA, CDR2 FQGNSA. This CDR3 has 14 residues. Trimming removed 8 bases from V and 4 bases from J; junction bases left unmatched: 6. CDR3 nucleotides: TGTGCCAGCTCGACTAGCGGGAGATGGTACGAGCAGTACTTC. Translating it yields CASSTSGRWYEQYF.

This clonotype has more than one count but fewer than ten. This chain connects TRBV10-2 to TRBJ2-4, with D perhaps assigned TRBD1 or TRBD2 (5 bases each). Germline V lookup: CDR1 WSHSY, CDR2 SAAADI. The ends were cut back, 4 bases at V and 6 bases at J, with 13 bases in the middle. The CDR3 totals 14 residues. The CDR3 DNA reads as TGCGCCAGCAGTGTGACAGATGGGAGAAACATTCAGTACTTC. It codes for CASSVTDGRNIQYF.

This chain joins TRBV6-2 or TRBV6-3 and TRBJ2-4; D not resolved. Germline CDR1 MNHEY, CDR2 SVGEGT. Trimming left V 5 bases short and J 11 bases short, with 13 bases between. The CDR3 loop spans 12 amino acids. The CDR3 here is CASSAASSVQYF. DNA of the CDR3: TGTGCCAGCAGTGCTGCGAGCTCAGTTCAGTACTTC.

In its sample, this clonotype was seen a few times. The CDR3 nucleotides are TGCGCCAGCAGCCTCCGGACTAGCGGGGGAGGCAATGAGCAGTTCTTC. It translates to CASSLRTSGGGNEQFF. The chain couples TRBV4-1 to TRBJ2-1, with 13 positions matching TRBD2. Germline-derived CDR1 and CDR2 are MGHRA and YSYEKL. There are 16 residues in the CDR3. V lost 4 bases to trimming and J lost 6 bases; unmatched junction nucleotides: 6.

This clonotype appeared once. V usage is TRBV19 and J usage is TRBJ2-5, with D tentatively TRBD2 (7 bases). V was clipped by 5 bases and J by 5 bases, with 15 bases between them. The V gene's germline CDR1 is LNHDA and CDR2 SQIVND (reference sequence). The CDR3 has 14 amino acids. DNA for the CDR3: TGTGCCAGTAGTGCGGGGGCGAGCGAGGAGACCCAGTACTTC. This codes for CASSAGASEETQYF.

CDR3 region: CASSIRTEETQYF. In DNA, the CDR3 is TGCGCCAGCAGCATCCGGACAGAAGAGACCCAGTACTTC. The gene calls are TRBV5-1 and TRBJ2-5, with D possibly TRBD1 on 6 matching bases. From germline, CDR1 is SGHRS and CDR2 YFSETQ. This CDR3 has 13 residues. V was pared by 4 bases and J by 3 bases, with 10 bases between.

This clonotype was counted between two and nine times. As DNA, the CDR3 is TGTGCCAGCAGCTTAGTCCCCTCTAGCAATCAGCCCCAGCATTTT. As protein: CASSLVPSSNQPQHF. The chain is built from TRBV7-2 and TRBJ1-5; D gene unclear. Germline CDR1 and CDR2: SGHTA and FQGNSA. The V end was cut by 1 base, the J end by 0 bases, with 7 bases between. The CDR3 is 15 amino acids.

Note on this clonotype: Without the conserved terminal phenylalanine or tryptophan, this CDR3 likely stems from a read error. The rearrangement uses TRBV3-1 and TRBJ2-7, with D perhaps TRBD1 or TRBD2 (5 bases each). The CDR3 length is 15 residues. Trimming cost V 1 base and J 2 bases, with 12 bases left between them. CDR1 LGHDT and CDR2 YNNKEL come from the germline V gene (reference sequence). The CDR3 loop reads CASSQAFRGAYEQYL. DNA of the CDR3: TGTGCCAGCAGCCAAGCTTTCAGAGGGGCCTACGAGCAGTACCTC.

The chain has TRBV6-1 and TRBJ1-3; D perhaps matches TRBD1 (6 bases). Between the trimmed V and J ends, which lost 6 bases and 0 bases, there was a span of 18 bases. Germline V gene lookup returns CDR1 MNHNS and CDR2 SASEGT. The CDR3 extends over 17 amino acids. CDR3 sequence reads: CASSLLQEQGSGNTIYF. The CDR3 DNA reads TGTGCCAGCAGCCTACTACAGGAACAGGGCTCTGGAAACACCATATATTTT.

The chain joins TRBV15 to TRBJ2-3, with D hard to call. The CDR3 covers 14 residues. In germline, CDR1 is LNHNV, CDR2 YYDKDF (reference sequence). The V end lost 4 bases, the J end lost 2 bases, and 10 bases lay between the germline ends. CDR3 DNA: TGTGCCACCAGCATCTATGAGGTCACAGATACGCAGTATTTT. Translating gives CATSIYEVTDTQYF.

The V and J genes are TRBV12-3 or TRBV12-4 and TRBJ2-3; 10 nucleotides line up with TRBD2. CDR3 size: 15 residues. V lost 4 bases and J lost 3; bases outside the gene matches: 4. The CDR3 reads CASSWLAGVTDTQYF. DNA for the CDR3: TGTGCCAGCAGTTGGCTAGCGGGAGTTACAGATACGCAGTATTTT.

The chain links TRBV5-1 to TRBJ2-7, with D perhaps matching TRBD2 (7 bases). Trimming cost V 2 bases and J 4 bases, with 19 bases left between them. This CDR3 comprises 16 residues. The germline CDR1 and CDR2 sequences are SGHRS and YFSETQ. Written as DNA, the CDR3 is TGCGCCAGCAGCTTTACCACGGCGGGGGCAACATACGAGCAGTACTTC. Amino acid sequence: CASSFTTAGATYEQYF.

This chain links TRBV7-6 with TRBJ2-1; 9 bases agree with TRBD2. J was trimmed by 5 bases and V by 4 bases; bases with no gene match: 9. The CDR3 is 16 residues long. Germline values: CDR1 SGHVS, CDR2 FNYEAQ. The CDR3 DNA reads TGTGCCAGCAGCTCTCAAGCGGGAGGCTCGGACAATGAGCAGTTCTTC. Translation gives CASSSQAGGSDNEQFF.

The chain has TRBV10-3 and TRBJ2-7; 9 bases fit TRBD2. With V trimmed by 4 bases and J by 0 bases, 4 bases remained unmatched. The CDR3 contains 15 residues. From germline, CDR1 is ENHRY and CDR2 SYGVKD. The CDR3 spells CAISVTSGHSYEQYF. CDR3 nucleotides: TGTGCCATCAGTGTGACTAGCGGTCACTCCTACGAGCAGTACTTC.

The rearrangement links TRBV2 to TRBJ2-2, with D unclear. Germline values: CDR1 SNHLY, CDR2 FYNNEI. Trimming took 4 bases from V and 0 from J, leaving 6 bases between them. CDR3 length equals 14 residues. DNA for the CDR3: TGTGCCAGCAGTGGCCGGGCGAACACCGGGGAGCTGTTTTTT. The encoded protein is CASSGRANTGELFF.

In its sample, this clonotype was seen a few times. A read error may account for a junction end that differs from germline. The chain is built from TRBV29-1 and TRBJ1-2; D gene unclear. The V gene's germline CDR1 is SQVTM and CDR2 ANQGSEA. The CDR3 length is 8 residues. The CDR3 sequence is CSVPGLLF. CDR3 sequence (DNA): TGCAGCGTTCCAGGACTTCTCTTC.

This clonotype turned up a few times. This sequence joins TRBV7-6 and TRBJ2-5; D is unclear. V was trimmed by 4 bases and J by 7 bases, leaving 25 bases between them. CDR3 length: 17 residues. Germline V gives CDR1 SGHVS, CDR2 FNYEAQ. CDR3 amino acids: CASSSPRVPLQSVTQYF. The CDR3 DNA reads as TGTGCCAGCAGCTCCCCACGGGTTCCCCTCCAATCGGTGACCCAGTACTTC.

The CDR3 DNA reads as TGTGCCAGCAGCTTCGCTAGCGGAGTTTACGAGCAGTACTTC. Its translation is CASSFASGVYEQYF. This chain uses TRBV7-9 with TRBJ2-5; 7 nucleotides line up with TRBD2. The J call may be in error: the DNA end matches TRBJ2-7 better. From germline, CDR1 is SEHNR and CDR2 FQNEAQ (reference sequence). The CDR3 spans 14 residues.

This clonotype came up a few times. The chain is built from TRBV10-3 and TRBJ2-7, with TRBD2 identical over 7 bases. Germline values: CDR1 ENHRY, CDR2 SYGVKD. This CDR3 contains 16 residues. Trimming cost V 5 bases and J 1 base; bases outside gene matches: 11. CDR3 sequence: CAISSALGGGSYEQYF. The CDR3 DNA reads as TGTGCCATCAGTTCCGCTTTGGGGGGGGGATCCTACGAGCAGTACTTC.

This clonotype has a handful of counts. The chain couples TRBV6-2 or TRBV6-3 to TRBJ2-7; either TRBD1 or TRBD2 may fit D (5 bases each). V dropped 0 bases and J dropped 3 bases, with 27 bases sitting between them. The CDR3 extends over 20 amino acids. Germline lookup yields CDR1 MNHEY and CDR2 SVGEGT. CDR3 amino acids: CASSYSNAGTRREDLYEQYF. The DNA of the CDR3 is TGTGCCAGCAGTTACTCGAATGCCGGGACCCGTCGTGAAGATCTCTACGAGCAGTACTTC.

The V and J genes are TRBV7-9 and TRBJ2-2, with D uncertain. Germline lookup yields CDR1 SEHNR and CDR2 FQNEAQ (reference sequence). The CDR3 has 16 amino acids. Trimming left V 5 bases short and J 7 bases short, with 20 bases between. CDR3 nucleotide sequence: TGTGCCAGCAGCCGAACCGGAGCCATCCCGCTCGGGGAGCTGTTTTTT. It yields the protein CASSRTGAIPLGELFF.

This clonotype was seen a few times. The V gene is TRBV7-2, the J gene TRBJ2-5, with D perhaps being TRBD1 or TRBD2 (5 bases each). Germline-derived CDR1 and CDR2 are SGHTA and FQGNSA. CDR3 length: 13 amino acids. V lost 5 bases to trimming and J lost 3 bases, with 10 bases between them. The DNA for the CDR3 is TGTGCCAGCAGCCGGGGACGGGAAGAGACCCAGTACTTC. It translates to CASSRGREETQYF.

This clonotype was detected a few times. The chain uses TRBV6-1 and TRBJ2-1, with TRBD2 matching 9 bases. The V gene's germline CDR1 is MNHNS and CDR2 SASEGT. CDR3 size: 14 residues. With V trimmed by 10 bases and J by 2 bases, 6 bases remained unmatched. CDR3 in DNA: TGTGCCACAACGGCGGGAGGGACCTACAATGAGCAGTTCTTC. Its translation: CATTAGGTYNEQFF.

The chain carries TRBV4-3 and TRBJ2-5; 7 nucleotides align to TRBD2. Germline assignment: CDR1 LGHNA and CDR2 YSLEER. V was clipped by 0 bases and J by 5 bases; unmatched bases: 9. The CDR3 runs to 16 residues. This chain's CDR3 is CASSQDLAREGETQYF. Written as DNA, the CDR3 is TGCGCCAGCAGCCAAGATCTAGCCAGGGAGGGGGAGACCCAGTACTTC.

This clonotype was picked up a small number of times. The rearrangement uses TRBV10-3 and TRBJ2-5; the match to TRBD2 covers 9 bases. The end of the DNA aligns better with TRBJ2-7, so the J call may be wrong. Germline V gives CDR1 ENHRY, CDR2 SYGVKD. This CDR3 has 14 residues. CDR3 amino acids: CAISPSGTYYEQYF. In DNA, the CDR3 is TGTGCCATCAGCCCTAGCGGGACGTACTACGAGCAGTACTTC.

This chain joins TRBV12-5 and TRBJ2-7; D is ambiguous. Trimming took off 3 bases at V and 2 bases at J, with 2 bases between the two ends. Per germline, CDR1 LGHNT and CDR2 FRNRAP. The CDR3 loop spans 11 amino acids. The CDR3 DNA is TGTGCTAGTGGTTTTCCCTACGAGCAGTACTTC. Protein sequence: CASGFPYEQYF.

This clonotype was detected a few times. V and J are TRBV7-2 and TRBJ2-7; TRBD1 or TRBD2 may be the D gene (5 bases each). In germline, CDR1 is SGHTA, CDR2 FQGNSA. The length of the CDR3 is 14 residues. V was clipped by 4 bases and J by 9 bases, with 19 bases between them. CDR3 residues: CASSSRDGALGQYF. CDR3 nucleotides: TGTGCCAGCAGCTCCCGGGACGGAGCCTTGGGGCAGTACTTC.